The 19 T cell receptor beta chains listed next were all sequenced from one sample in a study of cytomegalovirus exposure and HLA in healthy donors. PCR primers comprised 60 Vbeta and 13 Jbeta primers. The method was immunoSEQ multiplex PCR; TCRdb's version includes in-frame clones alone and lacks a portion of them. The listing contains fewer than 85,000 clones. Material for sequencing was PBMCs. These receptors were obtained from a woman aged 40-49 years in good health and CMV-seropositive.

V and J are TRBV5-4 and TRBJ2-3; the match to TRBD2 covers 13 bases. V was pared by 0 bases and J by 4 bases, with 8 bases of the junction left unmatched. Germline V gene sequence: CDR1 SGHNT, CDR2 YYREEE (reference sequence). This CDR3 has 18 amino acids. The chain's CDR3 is CASSLATSGGAGSDTQYF. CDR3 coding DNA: TGTGCCAGCAGCTTGGCTACTAGCGGGGGGGCCGGGTCAGATACGCAGTATTTT. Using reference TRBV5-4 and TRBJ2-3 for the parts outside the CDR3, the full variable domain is ETGVTQSPTHLIKTRGQQVTLRCSSQSGHNTVSWYQQALGQGPQFIFQYYREEENGRGNFPPRFSGLQFPNYSSELNVNALELDDSALYLCASSLATSGGAGSDTQYFGPGTRLTVL.

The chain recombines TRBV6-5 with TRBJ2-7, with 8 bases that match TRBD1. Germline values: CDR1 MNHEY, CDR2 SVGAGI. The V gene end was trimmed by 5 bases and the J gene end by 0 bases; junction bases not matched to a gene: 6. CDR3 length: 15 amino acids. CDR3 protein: CASSKRGQGSYEQYF. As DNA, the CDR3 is TGTGCCAGCAGTAAACGCGGACAGGGCTCCTACGAGCAGTACTTC.

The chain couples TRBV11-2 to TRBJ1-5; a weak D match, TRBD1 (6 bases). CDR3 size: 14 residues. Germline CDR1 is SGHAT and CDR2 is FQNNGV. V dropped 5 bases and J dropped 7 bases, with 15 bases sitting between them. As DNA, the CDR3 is TGTGCCAGCAGCCCTAACAGGGAAGGACAGCCCCAGCATTTT. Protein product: CASSPNREGQPQHF.

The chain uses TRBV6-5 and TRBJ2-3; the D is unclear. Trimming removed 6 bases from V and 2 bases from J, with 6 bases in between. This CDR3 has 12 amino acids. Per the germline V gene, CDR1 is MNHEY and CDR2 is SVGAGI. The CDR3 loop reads CASSRDTDTQYF. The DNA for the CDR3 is TGTGCCAGCAGCCGCGACACAGATACGCAGTATTTT.

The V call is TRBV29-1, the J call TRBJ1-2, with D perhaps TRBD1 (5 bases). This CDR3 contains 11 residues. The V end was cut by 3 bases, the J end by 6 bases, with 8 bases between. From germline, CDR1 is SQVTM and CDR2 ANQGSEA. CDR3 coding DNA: TGCAGCGTTGATTGGGGGGATGGCTACACCTTC. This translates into CSVDWGDGYTF. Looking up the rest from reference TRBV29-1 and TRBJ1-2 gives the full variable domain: SAVISQKPSRDICQRGTSLTIQCQVDSQVTMMFWYRQQPGQSLTLIATANQGSEATYESGFVIDKFPISRPNLTFSTLTVSNMSPEDSSIYLCSVDWGDGYTFGSGTRLTVV.

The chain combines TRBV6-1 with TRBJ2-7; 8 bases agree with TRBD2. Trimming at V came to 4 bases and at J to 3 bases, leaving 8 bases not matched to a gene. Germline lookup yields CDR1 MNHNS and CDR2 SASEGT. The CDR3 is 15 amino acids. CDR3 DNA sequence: TGTGCCAGCAGTGCGGCGGGAGGCCTGGACTACGAGCAGTACTTC. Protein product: CASSAAGGLDYEQYF.

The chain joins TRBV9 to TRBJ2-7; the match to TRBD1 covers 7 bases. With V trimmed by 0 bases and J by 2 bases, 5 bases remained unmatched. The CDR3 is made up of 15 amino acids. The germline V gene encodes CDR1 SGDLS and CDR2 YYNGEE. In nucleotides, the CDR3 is TGTGCCAGCAGCGTAGCCGGCGACAGGGCCTACGAGCAGTACTTC. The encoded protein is CASSVAGDRAYEQYF.

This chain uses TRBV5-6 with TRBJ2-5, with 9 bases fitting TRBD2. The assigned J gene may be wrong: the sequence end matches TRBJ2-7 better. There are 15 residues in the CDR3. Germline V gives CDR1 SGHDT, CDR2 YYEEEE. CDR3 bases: TGTGCCAGCACCCTTGGTGGTAGCGGGAGCAACGAGCAGTACTTC. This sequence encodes CASTLGGSGSNEQYF.

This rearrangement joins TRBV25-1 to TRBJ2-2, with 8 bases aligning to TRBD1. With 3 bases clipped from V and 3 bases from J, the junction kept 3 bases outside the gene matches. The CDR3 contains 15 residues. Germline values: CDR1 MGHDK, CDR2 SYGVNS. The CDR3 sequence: CASSDQDRDTGELFF. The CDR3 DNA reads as TGTGCCAGCAGTGATCAGGACAGGGACACCGGGGAGCTGTTTTTT.

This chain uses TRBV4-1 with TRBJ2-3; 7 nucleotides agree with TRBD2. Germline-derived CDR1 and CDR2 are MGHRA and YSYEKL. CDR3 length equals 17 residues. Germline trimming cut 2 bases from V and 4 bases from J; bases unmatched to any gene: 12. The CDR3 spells CASSQIRALTSADTQYF. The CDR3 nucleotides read TGCGCCAGCAGCCAAATCAGGGCCCTCACTAGCGCAGATACGCAGTATTTT.

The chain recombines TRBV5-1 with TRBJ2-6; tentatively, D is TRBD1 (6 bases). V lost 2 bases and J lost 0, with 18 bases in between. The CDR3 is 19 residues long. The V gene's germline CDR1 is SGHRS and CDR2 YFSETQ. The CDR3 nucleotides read TGCGCCAGCAGCTTATTATCAGGGGCCTTCAGCTCTGGGGCCAACGTCCTGACTTTC. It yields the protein CASSLLSGAFSSGANVLTF. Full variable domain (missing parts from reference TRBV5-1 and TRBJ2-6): KAGVTQTPRYLIKTRGQQVTLSCSPISGHRSVSWYQQTPGQGLQFLFEYFSETQRNKGNFPGRFSGRQFSNSRSEMNVSTLELGDSALYLCASSLLSGAFSSGANVLTFGAGSRLTVL.

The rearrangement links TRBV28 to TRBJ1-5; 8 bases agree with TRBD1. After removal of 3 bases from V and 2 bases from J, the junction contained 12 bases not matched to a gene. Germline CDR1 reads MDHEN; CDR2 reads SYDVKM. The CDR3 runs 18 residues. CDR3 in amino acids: CASSLPFLTGERNQPQHF. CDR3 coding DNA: TGTGCCAGCAGTTTGCCCTTCTTGACAGGGGAACGCAATCAGCCCCAGCATTTT. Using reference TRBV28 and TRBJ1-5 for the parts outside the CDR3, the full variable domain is DVKVTQSSRYLVKRTGEKVFLECVQDMDHENMFWYRQDPGLGLRLIYFSYDVKMKEKGDIPEGYSVSREKKERFSLILESASTNQTSMYLCASSLPFLTGERNQPQHFGDGTRLSIL.

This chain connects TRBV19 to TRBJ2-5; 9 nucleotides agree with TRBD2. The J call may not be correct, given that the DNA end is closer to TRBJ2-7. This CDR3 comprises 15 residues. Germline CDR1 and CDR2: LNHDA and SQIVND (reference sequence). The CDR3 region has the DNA TGTGCCAGTAGCCGGACTAGCGAAGGGGTCTACGAGCAGTACTTC. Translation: CASSRTSEGVYEQYF.

The CDR3 nucleotides are TGTGCCAGCAGTTCTGTGGGGGGGAGAGAGACCCAGTACTTC. It is translated as CASSSVGGRETQYF. The rearrangement links TRBV7-3 to TRBJ2-5, with 7 positions matching TRBD2. The V gene end was trimmed by 6 bases and the J gene end by 4 bases; junction bases not matched to a gene: 8. Per germline, CDR1 SGHTA and CDR2 FQGTGA. There are 14 residues in the CDR3.

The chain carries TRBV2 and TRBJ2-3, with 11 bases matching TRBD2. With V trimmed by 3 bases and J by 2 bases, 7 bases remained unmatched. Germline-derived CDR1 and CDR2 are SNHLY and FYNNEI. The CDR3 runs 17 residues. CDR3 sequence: CASSDGDSGGDTDTQYF. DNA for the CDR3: TGTGCCAGCAGTGACGGAGATAGCGGGGGGGACACAGATACGCAGTATTTT.

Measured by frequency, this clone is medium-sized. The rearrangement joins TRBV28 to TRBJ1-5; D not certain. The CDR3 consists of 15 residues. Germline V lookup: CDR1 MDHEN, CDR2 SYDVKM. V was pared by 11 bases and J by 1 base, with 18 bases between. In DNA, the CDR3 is TGTGCCGCACTACCGCCAGGACTCAGCAATCAGCCCCAGCATTTT. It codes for CAALPPGLSNQPQHF.

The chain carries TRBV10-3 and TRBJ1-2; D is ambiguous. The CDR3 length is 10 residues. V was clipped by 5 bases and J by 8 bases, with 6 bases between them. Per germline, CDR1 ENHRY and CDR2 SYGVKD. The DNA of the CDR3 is TGTGCCATCAGTCTCAGGGGCTACACCTTC. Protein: CAISLRGYTF.

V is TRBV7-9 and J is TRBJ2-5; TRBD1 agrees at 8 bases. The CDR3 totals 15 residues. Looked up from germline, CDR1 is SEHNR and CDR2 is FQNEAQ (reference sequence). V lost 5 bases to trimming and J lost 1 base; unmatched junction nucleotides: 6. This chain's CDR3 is CASSEDRATQETQYF. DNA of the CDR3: TGTGCCAGCAGCGAGGACAGGGCCACCCAAGAGACCCAGTACTTC.

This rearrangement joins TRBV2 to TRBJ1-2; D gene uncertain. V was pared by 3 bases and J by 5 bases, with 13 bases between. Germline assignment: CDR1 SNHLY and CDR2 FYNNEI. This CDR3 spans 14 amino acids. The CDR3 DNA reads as TGTGCCAGCAGTGAGATCGGAACAGCTTATGGCTACACCTTC. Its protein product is CASSEIGTAYGYTF.